The 17 T cell receptor beta chains below all came from one sample that was sequenced in a study of tumor and adjacent non-tumor tissue in lung cancer. A modified ARM-PCR protocol with three rounds of nested PCR amplified TCRbeta. TCRdb fed the multiplex PCR reads into MiXCR, producing one record per CDR3 protein. The table includes approximately 86,000 distinct CDR3 sequences, around 70% detected once. RNA was extracted from bulk tissue without any cell sorting. Material for sequencing was lung tumor tissue. Source of these receptors: a woman in her thirties or forties with non-small cell lung cancer.

With respect to this clonotype: Sequence at one end of the junction differs from germline and may be a read error. J is TRBJ2-1 and V is TRBV20-1; D perhaps matches TRBD2 (7 bases). The CDR3 has 15 amino acids. From germline, CDR1 is DFQATT and CDR2 SNEGSKA (reference sequence). The CDR3 region has the DNA TGCAATGCTCTTAGACTAGTGGGGGGGCCCAATGAGCAGTTCTTC. Translation gives CNALRLVGGPNEQFF.

Remarks on this clonotype: A read error may be the cause here, since a much bigger clone is one base away. The CDR3 sequence is CASSLGTDGNTIYF. CDR3 coding DNA: TGTGCCAGCAGCCTTGGGACCGATGGAAACACCATATATTTT. The V gene is TRBV7-8, the J gene TRBJ1-3; possibly TRBD1 for D (5 bases). V gave up 5 bases and J gave up 3 bases, with 11 bases separating them. The CDR3 is 14 residues long. In germline, CDR1 is SGHVS, CDR2 FQNEAQ.

On this clonotype: The CDR3 does not end in the conserved phenylalanine or tryptophan, so this is likely a read error. CDR3 coding DNA: TGTGCCAGCAGCCGGACAGGGGTCAATGGCTACACCGTC. This translates into CASSRTGVNGYTV. The chain is built from TRBV11-2 and TRBJ1-2; TRBD1 matches 9 bases. In germline, CDR1 is SGHAT, CDR2 FQNNGV. This CDR3 is 13 amino acids long. V was clipped by 5 bases and J by 6 bases; unmatched bases: 4.

In its sample, this clonotype was seen many times. The V gene is TRBV7-2, the J gene TRBJ2-3, with D perhaps matching TRBD1 (5 bases). The length of the CDR3 is 11 residues. Germline V gene lookup returns CDR1 SGHTA and CDR2 FQGNSA. The V end lost 8 bases, the J end lost 7 bases, and 10 bases lay between the germline ends. The CDR3 sequence is CASLKGNTQYF. DNA of the CDR3: TGTGCCAGCTTGAAGGGGAATACGCAGTATTTT.

With regard to this clonotype: Mismatch with germline at one junction end may stem from a read error. This sequence joins TRBV4-2 and TRBJ1-2; no firm D call. Germline V gives CDR1 LGHNA, CDR2 YNFKEQ. The CDR3 has 14 residues. The CDR3 coding sequence is TGTACCAGCAGCCAAGAAGAGGCAGGTGGCGGCTACACCTTC. Its translation: CTSSQEEAGGGYTF.

This rearrangement joins TRBV11-2 to TRBJ1-1; D uncertain. There are 14 residues in the CDR3. V lost 4 bases to trimming and J lost 4 bases, with 13 bases between them. Germline-derived CDR1 and CDR2 are SGHAT and FQNNGV. CDR3 sequence: CASSSVRGGTEAFF. The CDR3 DNA is TGTGCCAGCAGCTCCGTCCGGGGAGGCACTGAAGCTTTCTTT.

Remarks on this clonotype: Just one base apart from a much larger clone, this may be a read error. The chain couples TRBV5-6 to TRBJ2-1; D unclear. Germline CDR1 SGHDT, CDR2 YYEEEE. Trimming pared 4 bases from V and 6 bases from J, leaving 20 bases between. The CDR3 loop spans 16 amino acids. The CDR3 protein is CASSPPWWVVGNEQFF. CDR3 sequence (DNA): TGTGCCAGCAGCCCGCCCTGGTGGGTTGTTGGCAATGAGCAGTTCTTC.

On this clonotype itself: A much larger clone lies a single base off, so this may be a read error. This sequence joins TRBV28 and TRBJ2-5; D not resolved. CDR1 is MDHEN and CDR2 is SYDVKM in the germline V gene. This CDR3 spans 12 amino acids. The CDR3 reads CANSPATRTQYF. CDR3 nucleotides: TGTGCCAACAGTCCCGCGACGAGGACCCAGTACTTC.

This rearrangement joins TRBV11-2 to TRBJ2-5; D is possibly TRBD1 (6 bases). The V end was cut by 4 bases, the J end by 3 bases, with 24 bases between. The CDR3 runs 18 residues. Germline loops: CDR1 SGHAT, CDR2 FQNNGV. This CDR3 reads CASSSPLGEQGPKETQYF. As DNA, the CDR3 is TGTGCCAGCAGCTCCCCGTTGGGTGAGCAGGGGCCTAAAGAGACCCAGTACTTC.

V gene TRBV6-6 combines with J gene TRBJ1-1; 8 positions match TRBD1. Germline V gene lookup returns CDR1 MNHNY and CDR2 SVGAGI (reference sequence). Trimming took 7 bases from V and 0 from J; bases not matched to a gene: 7. This CDR3 spans 15 amino acids. CDR3 nucleotides: TGTGCCAGCAATGGACAGGGTGGAGTGAACACTGAAGCTTTCTTT. The encoded protein is CASNGQGGVNTEAFF.

To note about this clonotype: The missing conserved phenylalanine or tryptophan at the end of this CDR3 makes a read error likely. The chain employs TRBV11-1 and TRBJ2-5; D is possibly TRBD1 or TRBD2 (5 bases each). Germline loops: CDR1 SGHAT, CDR2 FQDESV (reference sequence). The CDR3 totals 15 residues. The CDR3 sequence is CSSSLNAGAVETQYL. The CDR3 coding sequence is TGCTCCAGCAGCCTTAACGCCGGGGCGGTGGAGACCCAGTACCTC.

As regards this clonotype: Compared with germline, one end of the junction differs, possibly owing to a read error. The chain uses TRBV11-2 and TRBJ2-5; the D gene is possibly TRBD1 (5 bases). Looked up from germline, CDR1 is SGHAT and CDR2 is FQNNGV. This CDR3 comprises 15 residues. The CDR3 DNA reads as TGTGCCAACAGCTTTTCCCTGGGGCAGGGTATGACCCAGTACTTC. This gives the protein CANSFSLGQGMTQYF.

As to this clonotype: The final CDR3 position lacks the conserved phenylalanine or tryptophan, pointing to a likely read error. The chain employs TRBV11-2 and TRBJ2-5; D might be TRBD2 (5 bases). CDR1 is SGHAT, CDR2 FQNNGV, per germline. The CDR3 covers 15 residues. As DNA, the CDR3 is TGTGCCAGCTGCTTATTAGCCGGGATCCAAGAGACCCAGTACCTC. Translated: CASCLLAGIQETQYL.

Notes on this clonotype: A junction boundary mismatches the germline segment, possibly from a read error. The chain joins TRBV29-1 to TRBJ2-1; D is uncertain. Per the germline V gene, CDR1 is SQVTM and CDR2 is ANQGSEA. This CDR3 spans 14 amino acids. The CDR3 here is CGVVVTIFYNEQFF. The CDR3 coding sequence is TGCGGCGTTGTCGTGACCATATTTTACAATGAGCAGTTCTTC.

Worth noting for this clonotype: It may be a read error: a sequence one base away is much more abundant. This chain connects TRBV5-6 to TRBJ2-5; D call uncertain. This CDR3 region has 13 residues. Germline CDR1 SGHDT, CDR2 YYEEEE. The V end was cut by 0 bases, the J end by 2 bases, with 5 bases between. CDR3 nucleotides: TGTGCCAGCAGCTTGGGCGATCAAGAGACCCAGTACTTC. Its translation: CASSLGDQETQYF.

The chain is built from TRBV6-2 or TRBV6-3 and TRBJ2-7; D may be TRBD2 (5 bases). Germline V gives CDR1 MNHEY, CDR2 SVGEGT. V shed 0 bases and J shed 6 bases, with 18 bases lying between them. The CDR3 covers 16 residues. The CDR3 nucleotides read TGTGCCAGCAGTTACTCGTCAAGGTTTATGAGCGGCGAGCAGTACTTC. It codes for CASSYSSRFMSGEQYF.

Notes on this clonotype: One junction end does not reproduce the germline sequence, and a read error may be involved. The V call is TRBV4-1, the J call TRBJ2-5; D might be TRBD1 (5 bases). The germline V gene encodes CDR1 MGHRA and CDR2 YSYEKL. This CDR3 has 15 amino acids. CDR3 DNA: TGTGCCAGCAACACGACCCCAGGGATGGAAGAGACCCAGTACTTC. Translating gives CASNTTPGMEETQYF.